This T cell receptor beta chain was captured in a study of graft-versus-host responses after intestinal transplantation (dated by TCRdb to about 2021). Study-level background: Recipients received multivisceral, liver-intestinal, or isolated intestinal transplants. Every recipient was given anti-thymocyte globulin induction, then maintenance tacrolimus and steroids for two to three years. After intestinal transplantation, graft-versus-host and host-versus-graft alloreactive T cell clones were followed in the graft, circulation and bone marrow using bulk TCR-beta CDR3 sequencing. To identify alloreactive clones, pre-transplant mixed lymphocyte reaction products were sequenced and compared with unstimulated pre-transplant donor and recipient T cells. A cohort of fewer than 25 intestinal transplant recipients, including one retransplant, was enrolled, and 3 patients lacking pretransplant specimens were excluded. Donor T cell macrochimerism was defined as a peak of at least 4% donor T cells among recipient peripheral blood mononuclear cells. Samples from three later patients were sequenced in-house on an Illumina MiSeq with MiXCR processing rather than by the commercial service. Overall study outcomes, separate from this receptor: Conclusions were limited by the relatively low number and heterogeneity of intestinal transplant patients. Early after transplant, peak levels of circulating GvH clones were found to be associated with declines in HvG clones. GvH clones were detected in recipient bone marrow, and some appeared earlier in ileal mucosa or blood, consistent with an intestinal mucosal origin. Patients with donor T cell macrochimerism had high GvH to HvG T cell clonal ratios in their allografts.

Library construction relied on the immunoSEQ multiplex PCR assay. Adaptive Biotechnologies carried out high-throughput TCR-beta CDR3 sequencing of genomic DNA for most patients. For the original study's pipeline: TCR sequencing data were retrieved from Adaptive's ImmunoSEQ software for around 18 patients, whereas three other patients were processed with MiXCR and VDJtools. CDR3 nucleotide sequences shared between donor and recipient were removed because the origin of such sequences could not be assigned. To be classed as alloreactive, a clone needed at least 2-fold expansion over unstimulated cells and a minimum CFSE-low frequency of 0.002% (template counts) or 0.001% (read counts). Clones were considered mappable if detected in sequenced pre-transplant spleen, lymph node, or MLR CFSE-low populations of the donor or recipient. Cumulative frequency of alloreactive clones was calculated as a percentage of all sequences weighted by copy number. TCRdb holds this immuneACCESS table with in-frame rearrangements only. Some clones are missing; in checked studies, unresolved V genes explain under half, and the rest has no known cause. V, J and clone size reflect that table, while D and trimming were determined from the DNA. A total of some 46,000 clones appear in this sample, roughly 91% of them only once. About 5.5% of the sample is taken by the ten largest.

CDR1 and CDR2 are read off the germline V gene (reference sequence) as LNHDA and SQIVND. Compared with germline, V lacks 2 bases and J lacks 6 bases; bases without a gene match: 21. The CDR3 holds 19 amino acids from the cysteine to the phenylalanine. The DNA shown is the 57-base CDR3, in frame from base 1. Concerning this clone: Its antigen is still unknown. No clone much larger than this one lies a single base away; base qualities are absent.

Blood samples were collected up to 4 times in the first month after transplant and then at least monthly when available. Recombination connected TRBV19 to TRBJ1-2; the central 7 bases match TRBD1. This receptor was identified in a human patient who received an intestinal transplant, so some T cells may come from the graft donor. The sequencing used PBMCs, collected 786 days after a first intestinal transplant, on the day of a second. For the CDR3, the sequence is CASSIFISPDRRLRHGYTF. In nucleotide form, the sequence is TGTGCCAGTAGTATATTCATTTCCCCGGACAGGAGGTTAAGGCATGGCTACACCTTC.